One T cell receptor (beta chain) is described in this entry. The data were obtained in a study of blood T cell repertoires in COVID-19. Background on the study: The study drew acute and convalescent COVID-19 samples from the United States, Italy and Spain. The cDNA or gDNA used as material had been derived from T cells, B-cell-depleted T cells, or PBMCs.

This table comes from immunoSEQ multiplex PCR, and its TCRdb copy is limited to in-frame clones, with some not included. The repertoire holds approximately 150,000 clones, roughly four fifths seen once, with roughly 11% in the top ten. The sequence was collected from a man aged 55 to 69 with active or convalescent COVID-19. The sequencing sample was made of peripheral blood.

CDR3 protein: CASSLQAGNTEAFF. The DNA for the CDR3 is TGTGCCAGCAGCTTACAGGCGGGGAACACTGAAGCTTTCTTT. This sequence joins TRBV7-9 and TRBJ1-1; D is undetermined. V lost 2 bases and J lost 1, with 8 bases in between. Germline assignment: CDR1 SEHNR and CDR2 FQNEAQ (reference sequence). This CDR3 spans 14 amino acids.